Here is one T cell receptor (beta chain) with its context. The antigen is undetermined. Amplification yielded TCR beta CDR3 regions, with RNA transcripts as the source. The study used the HTBI primer set for a first-round RT-PCR of the TCR CDR3. A single record per CDR3 protein comes from TCRdb applying MiXCR to the multiplex PCR reads. The sample lists 480,000 or so distinct CDR3 sequences; 40% to 50% were seen once. This sample was included in a study of T cells in Graves' hyperthyroidism and ophthalmopathy. Uncontrolled infection, other autoimmune disease, pregnancy or lactation excluded patients. The V gene's germline CDR1 is SNHLY and CDR2 FYNNEI. This CDR3 has 14 amino acids. Losses at the gene ends were 4 bases for V and 4 bases for J; bases not matched to a gene: 4. Findings and limits, study-wide: Blood held most thyroid clonotypes expanded above 0.001 frequency.

The sample consisted of peripheral blood or thyroid tissue (not recorded which). The chain links TRBV2 to TRBJ2-5, with 9 bases fitting TRBD1. The sequence was obtained from an adult woman with Graves' disease, either hyperthyroidism or ophthalmopathy (not recorded which). CDR3 DNA sequence: TGTGCCAGCAGTGGGACAGGGGTTGGAGAGACCCAGTACTTC. This gives the protein CASSGTGVGETQYF. Together with reference TRBV2 and TRBJ2-5, the CDR3 gives the full variable domain: EPEVTQTPSHQVTQMGQEVILRCVPISNHLYFYWYRQILGQKVEFLVSFYNNEISEKSEIFDDQFSVERPDGSNFTLKIRSTKLEDSAMYFCASSGTGVGETQYFGPGTRLLVL.